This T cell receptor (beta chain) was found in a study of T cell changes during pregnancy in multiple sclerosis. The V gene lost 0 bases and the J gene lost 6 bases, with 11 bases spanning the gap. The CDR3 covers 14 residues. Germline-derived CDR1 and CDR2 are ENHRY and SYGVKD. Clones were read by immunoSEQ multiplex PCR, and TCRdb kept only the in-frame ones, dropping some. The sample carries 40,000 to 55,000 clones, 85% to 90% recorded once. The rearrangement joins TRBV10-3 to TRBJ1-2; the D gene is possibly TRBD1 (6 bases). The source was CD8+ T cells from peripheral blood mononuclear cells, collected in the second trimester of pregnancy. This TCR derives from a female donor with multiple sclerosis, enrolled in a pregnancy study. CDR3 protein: CAISESRGANGYTF. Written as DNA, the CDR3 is TGTGCCATCAGTGAGTCCAGGGGTGCTAATGGCTACACCTTC.